These 26 T cell receptor beta chains came from one sample sequenced in a study of blood T cell repertoires in COVID-19. The data were produced by immunoSEQ multiplex PCR, yet TCRdb's version contains in-frame clones alone and is incomplete. The repertoire holds around 300,000 clones, with 80% to 90% as singletons. Sequenced sample: peripheral blood. The receptor set was obtained from a woman aged 40 to 49 with acute or convalescent COVID-19.

This clone was seen only once. The gene calls are TRBV30 and TRBJ1-2; a weak D match, TRBD1 (5 bases). Germline V gives CDR1 GTSNPN, CDR2 SVGIG (reference sequence). The V gene lost 0 bases and the J gene lost 7 bases, with 15 bases spanning the gap. This CDR3 contains 14 residues. The CDR3 loop is CAWSVIRARSGYTF. The CDR3 nucleotides are TGTGCCTGGAGTGTAATCAGGGCTAGAAGTGGCTACACCTTC. Drawing the rest from reference TRBV30 and TRBJ1-2, the complete variable domain is SQTIHQWPATLVQPVGSPLSLECTVEGTSNPNLYWYRQAAGRGLQLLFYSVGIGQISSEVPQNLSASRPQDRQFILSSKKLLLSDSGFYLCAWSVIRARSGYTFGSGTRLTVV.

The chain recombines TRBV7-8 with TRBJ2-2; D is undetermined. V was trimmed by 2 bases and J by 0 bases, leaving 4 bases between them. The germline V gene has CDR1 SGHVS and CDR2 FQNEAQ. The CDR3 contains 14 residues. CDR3 nucleotides: TGTGCCAGCAGCTTACTCGCGAACACCGGGGAGCTGTTTTTT. It encodes CASSLLANTGELFF.

V usage is TRBV14 and J usage is TRBJ1-4; possible D gene TRBD1, 6 bases. This CDR3 is built from 15 residues. Germline CDR1 SGHDN, CDR2 FVKESK. Trimming took 6 bases from V and 5 from J, leaving 16 bases between them. The CDR3 nucleotides are TGTGCCAGCAGTCCTACAGGGCTTTTCAATGAAAAACTGTTTTTT. Translating it yields CASSPTGLFNEKLFF.

This chain connects TRBV9 to TRBJ2-7, with 7 bases aligning to TRBD2. This CDR3 comprises 13 residues. CDR1 and CDR2 from the germline V gene are SGDLS and YYNGEE. J gave up 6 bases and V 0 bases, and 3 bases lay outside the gene matches. CDR3 in amino acids: CASSVGLATEQYV. As DNA, the CDR3 is TGTGCCAGCAGCGTAGGACTAGCCACCGAGCAGTACGTC.

The chain carries TRBV2 and TRBJ1-1; no clear D gene. V lost 3 bases and J lost 1, with 15 bases in between. The CDR3 runs to 16 residues. Germline V CDR1 and CDR2: SNHLY, FYNNEI. CDR3 residues: CASSELAAISNTEAFF. The CDR3 region has the DNA TGTGCCAGCAGTGAGTTGGCGGCTATTTCGAACACTGAAGCTTTCTTT.

The sample holds one count of this clone. The V gene is TRBV9, the J gene TRBJ2-7, with TRBD1 identical over 10 bases. The length of the CDR3 is 13 residues. V was pared by 3 bases and J by 5 bases, with 2 bases of the junction left unmatched. Per the germline V gene, CDR1 is SGDLS and CDR2 is YYNGEE. CDR3 amino acids: CASSEGTGDEQYV. CDR3 nucleotide sequence: TGTGCCAGCAGCGAGGGGACAGGGGACGAGCAGTACGTC.

This clone turned up a few times. The rearrangement joins TRBV5-1 to TRBJ2-1; 9 bases line up with TRBD1. Germline assignment: CDR1 SGHRS and CDR2 YFSETQ. CDR3 length equals 15 residues. The V gene end was trimmed by 5 bases and the J gene end by 3 bases; junction bases not matched to a gene: 6. This chain's CDR3 is CASRTQGALYNEQFF. In DNA, the CDR3 is TGCGCCAGCAGAACACAGGGGGCCCTCTACAATGAGCAGTTCTTC.

The sample holds one count of this clone. The chain recombines TRBV5-1 with TRBJ2-3; D is uncertain. The CDR3 runs 15 residues. The V end lost 3 bases, the J end lost 0 bases, and 11 bases lay between the germline ends. The V gene's germline CDR1 is SGHRS and CDR2 YFSETQ. The CDR3 DNA follows: TGCGCCAGCAGCTCCTATCCGATTAGCACAGATACGCAGTATTTT. Translation: CASSSYPISTDTQYF.

The chain uses TRBV7-9 and TRBJ1-1; D possibly corresponds to TRBD1 (6 bases). Germline V gives CDR1 SEHNR, CDR2 FQNEAQ (reference sequence). CDR3 size: 14 residues. V was pared by 0 bases and J by 2 bases, with 7 bases between. The CDR3 DNA reads TGTGCCAGCAGCTTAGCGGGGGCCAACACTGAAGCTTTCTTT. Translated: CASSLAGANTEAFF. The whole variable domain, remainder taken from reference TRBV7-9 and TRBJ1-1, is DTGVSQNPRHKITKRGQNVTFRCDPISEHNRLYWYRQTLGQGPEFLTYFQNEAQLEKSRLLSDRFSAERPKGSFSTLEIQRTEQGDSAMYLCASSLAGANTEAFFGQGTRLTVV.

The chain carries TRBV19 and TRBJ1-5; 7 bases align to TRBD1. Germline V gene data show CDR1 as LNHDA and CDR2 as SQIVND (reference sequence). The CDR3 extends over 16 amino acids. J was trimmed by 6 bases and V by 5 bases; bases with no gene match: 13. The CDR3 bases are TGTGCCAGTAGTCTCCTAGAGGCAGGGGGTATTCAGCCCCAGCATTTT. Protein product: CASSLLEAGGIQPQHF.

V and J are TRBV3-1 (or the pseudogene TRBV3-2) and TRBJ2-2; D gene ambiguous. The CDR3 has 15 residues. V lost 0 bases, J lost 6 bases, and 11 bases lay in between. CDR1 is LGHDT, CDR2 YNNKEL, per germline (reference sequence). As DNA, the CDR3 is TGTGCCAGCAGCCAAGATCCGGGTAACCCCGGGGAGCTGTTTTTT. Its translation: CASSQDPGNPGELFF.

The chain links TRBV5-1 to TRBJ1-2, with TRBD1 as a possible D gene (5 bases). Germline CDR1 SGHRS, CDR2 YFSETQ. The CDR3 is made up of 13 amino acids. Between the trimmed V and J ends, which lost 8 bases and 8 bases, there was a span of 19 bases. The CDR3 DNA reads as TGCGCCAGTACCACAGGACCAGAAGGCGGCTACACCTTC. Residues: CASTTGPEGGYTF.

This clone has just one count. The chain links TRBV24-1 to TRBJ1-1, with 7 bases that match TRBD1. V lost 3 bases to trimming and J lost 2 bases; unmatched junction nucleotides: 8. This CDR3 region has 16 residues. The germline CDR1 and CDR2 sequences are KGHDR and SFDVKD. The CDR3 here is CATSDVGTDPNTEAFF. CDR3 coding DNA: TGTGCCACCAGTGATGTGGGGACAGACCCCAACACTGAAGCTTTCTTT.

The chain recombines TRBV11-2 with TRBJ2-1; 14 nucleotides line up with TRBD2. Per germline, CDR1 SGHAT and CDR2 FQNNGV. The V segment lost 2 bases and the J segment 9 bases; nucleotides outside the gene matches: 6. CDR3 length equals 16 residues. CDR3 in amino acids: CASSLQRLAGGREQFF. CDR3 nucleotides: TGTGCCAGCAGCTTACAACGACTAGCGGGGGGGCGTGAGCAGTTCTTC.

The V call is TRBV19, the J call TRBJ1-4, with D maybe TRBD1 (6 bases). The germline V gene encodes CDR1 LNHDA and CDR2 SQIVND (reference sequence). The V and J ends lost 5 bases and 0 bases respectively, with 19 bases between them. CDR3 length: 18 residues. CDR3 bases: TGTGCCAGTAGTCCGGCGTGGGCAGGGGCCACAACTAATGAAAAACTGTTTTTT. Translation gives CASSPAWAGATTNEKLFF.

This chain joins TRBV7-3 and TRBJ2-2, with 12 bases lining up with TRBD1. The CDR3 covers 17 residues. Trimming took 2 bases from V and 7 from J; bases not matched to a gene: 8. Germline lookup yields CDR1 SGHTA and CDR2 FQGTGA. The CDR3 loop reads CASSLPGQGAFGGELFF. In DNA form, the CDR3 reads TGTGCCAGCAGCTTACCGGGACAGGGGGCTTTCGGCGGGGAGCTGTTTTTT.

The chain employs TRBV3-1 (or the pseudogene TRBV3-2) and TRBJ2-2; D possibly corresponds to TRBD2 (6 bases). The CDR3 sequence is 14 residues long. V was shortened by 2 bases and J by 7 bases, with 11 bases between the two germline ends. From germline, CDR1 is LGHDT and CDR2 YNNKEL (reference sequence). CDR3 sequence: CASSQRGGGGELFF. The CDR3 coding sequence is TGTGCCAGCAGCCAACGGGGAGGAGGCGGGGAGCTGTTTTTT.

The gene calls are TRBV5-4 and TRBJ1-2; 8 nucleotides agree with TRBD1. The J segment lost 8 bases and the V segment lost 4 bases, leaving 7 bases of the junction unmatched. CDR3 size: 13 residues. Germline CDR1 reads SGHNT; CDR2 reads YYREEE (reference sequence). The CDR3 loop reads CASSVDRVGGYTF. DNA for the CDR3: TGTGCCAGCAGCGTGGACAGGGTAGGAGGCTACACCTTC. Using reference TRBV5-4 and TRBJ1-2 for the parts outside the CDR3, the full variable domain is ETGVTQSPTHLIKTRGQQVTLRCSSQSGHNTVSWYQQALGQGPQFIFQYYREEENGRGNFPPRFSGLQFPNYSSELNVNALELDDSALYLCASSVDRVGGYTFGSGTRLTVV.

This chain uses TRBV2 with TRBJ1-5; 8 bases map to TRBD1. The V and J ends lost 6 bases and 7 bases, in that order; junction bases with no gene match: 8. This CDR3 comprises 14 residues. Germline loops: CDR1 SNHLY, CDR2 FYNNEI. This CDR3 reads CASSAGGRGQPQHF. As DNA, the CDR3 is TGTGCCAGCAGCGCAGGGGGCCGGGGACAGCCCCAGCATTTT. Full variable domain (rest looked up from reference TRBV2 and TRBJ1-5): EPEVTQTPSHQVTQMGQEVILRCVPISNHLYFYWYRQILGQKVEFLVSFYNNEISEKSEIFDDQFSVERPDGSNFTLKIRSTKLEDSAMYFCASSAGGRGQPQHFGDGTRLSIL.

This chain connects TRBV10-3 to TRBJ2-1, with 8 bases aligning to TRBD2. Germline trimming cut 2 bases from V and 14 bases from J; bases unmatched to any gene: 11. From germline, CDR1 is ENHRY and CDR2 SYGVKD. The length of the CDR3 is 14 residues. In DNA form, the CDR3 reads TGTGCCATCAGTGAGCCTGGGGGTAGCGGGGCTAAGTTCTTC. This encodes CAISEPGGSGAKFF.

V is TRBV7-7 and J is TRBJ1-3, with D possibly TRBD1 on 6 matching bases. The CDR3 is made up of 20 amino acids. CDR1 is SSHAT and CDR2 is FNYEAQ in the germline V gene (reference sequence). V dropped 2 bases and J dropped 0 bases, with 23 bases sitting between them. CDR3 bases: TGTGCCAGCAGCTTAAGGGGGAACGGACTTATACTCTACTCTGGAAACACCATATATTTT. Translation: CASSLRGNGLILYSGNTIYF. The full variable domain, with the rest looked up from reference TRBV7-7 and TRBJ1-3, is GAGVSQSPRYKVTKRGQDVTLRCDPISSHATLYWYQQALGQGPEFLTYFNYEAQPDKSGLPSDRFSAERPEGSISTLTIQRTEQRDSAMYRCASSLRGNGLILYSGNTIYFGEGSWLTVV.

The chain joins TRBV11-2 to TRBJ2-3; 12 bases are a match to TRBD1. Looked up from germline, CDR1 is SGHAT and CDR2 is FQNNGV. With V trimmed by 1 base and J by 5 bases, 7 bases remained unmatched. This CDR3 has 17 residues. The CDR3 sequence is CASSLVGQGAQRDTQYF. In DNA form, the CDR3 reads TGTGCCAGCAGCTTAGTGGGACAGGGGGCGCAAAGAGATACGCAGTATTTT.

This clone was recorded only once. This rearrangement joins TRBV9 to TRBJ1-6; the D is unclear. This CDR3 spans 14 amino acids. V shed 1 base and J shed 7 bases, with 9 bases lying between them. In germline, CDR1 is SGDLS, CDR2 YYNGEE. The CDR3 bases are TGTGCCAGCAGCGTATTGCCGGGGAATTCACCCCTCCACTTT. This sequence encodes CASSVLPGNSPLHF. Drawing the rest from reference TRBV9 and TRBJ1-6, the complete variable domain is DSGVTQTPKHLITATGQRVTLRCSPRSGDLSVYWYQQSLDQGLQFLIQYYNGEERAKGNILERFSAQQFPDLHSELNLSSLELGDSALYFCASSVLPGNSPLHFGNGTRLTVT.

J is TRBJ2-5 and V is TRBV19; TRBD2 agrees at 7 bases. The CDR3 is 16 residues long. The ends lost 4 bases at V and 4 bases at J; junction bases unmatched: 12. Germline assignment: CDR1 LNHDA and CDR2 SQIVND (reference sequence). The DNA for the CDR3 is TGTGCCAGTAGTACAGATGGACGGGGAGGGTTAGAGACCCAGTACTTC. It specifies CASSTDGRGGLETQYF.

The rearrangement joins TRBV5-1 to TRBJ1-2; D unclear. Germline CDR1 SGHRS, CDR2 YFSETQ. This CDR3 is built from 14 residues. Trimming stripped 0 bases from V and 0 bases from J, with 6 bases between. As DNA, the CDR3 is TGCGCCAGCAGCTTGGTACAAACTAACTATGGCTACACCTTC. Amino acids: CASSLVQTNYGYTF. Full variable domain (outside the CDR3, taken from reference TRBV5-1 and TRBJ1-2): KAGVTQTPRYLIKTRGQQVTLSCSPISGHRSVSWYQQTPGQGLQFLFEYFSETQRNKGNFPGRFSGRQFSNSRSEMNVSTLELGDSALYLCASSLVQTNYGYTFGSGTRLTVV.

This clone showed up just a few times. V usage is TRBV12-3 or TRBV12-4 and J usage is TRBJ2-3, with a possible D match to TRBD2 (6 bases). Trimming took 6 bases from V and 8 from J, leaving 12 bases between them. The CDR3 runs 12 residues. For the CDR3, the DNA is TGTGCCAGCAGATCTAGCGTGGCTACGCAGTATTTT. As protein: CASRSSVATQYF.